One sample yielded the 10 T cell receptor beta chains listed below, sequenced in a study of blood T cell repertoires in COVID-19. Using immunoSEQ multiplex PCR, the repertoire was profiled, and TCRdb retains in-frame clones only, with some absent. The table has approximately 490,000 clones, around nine tenths seen once; the top ten hold around 7.9%. The sample taken for sequencing was PBMCs or T cells enriched from blood (not recorded which). The receptors come from an older woman who had recovered from COVID-19.

The chain recombines TRBV7-8 with TRBJ1-1; D perhaps matches TRBD1 (5 bases). Germline V gene lookup returns CDR1 SGHVS and CDR2 FQNEAQ. This CDR3 spans 14 amino acids. V shed 5 bases and J shed 3 bases, with 13 bases lying between them. DNA for the CDR3: TGTGCCAGCAGCACCCGGGGGGGGGACACTGAAGCTTTCTTT. The encoded protein is CASSTRGGDTEAFF.

V and J are TRBV21-1 and TRBJ1-3. TRBV21-1 represents a pseudogene. This CDR3 comprises 16 residues. The CDR3 here is CASSPPAEESGNTIYF. CDR3 sequence (DNA): TGTGCCAGCAGTCCCCCAGCAGAGGAATCTGGAAACACCATATATTTT.

V and J are TRBV10-3 and TRBJ1-5, with TRBD1 identical over 10 bases. Per the germline V gene, CDR1 is ENHRY and CDR2 is SYGVKD. Trimming removed 1 base from V and 6 bases from J; junction bases left unmatched: 0. This CDR3 is 14 amino acids long. CDR3 protein: CAISEWDRGQPQHF. CDR3 DNA sequence: TGTGCCATCAGTGAGTGGGACAGGGGTCAGCCCCAGCATTTT.

The sample holds a few counts of this clone. The CDR3 region is CASTPGGGGGNTIYF. The DNA of the CDR3 is TGTGCCAGCACTCCCGGCGGAGGAGGAGGAAACACCATATATTTT. The V and J genes are TRBV6-5 and TRBJ1-3; D gene ambiguous. Trimming removed 7 bases at V and 4 bases at J, with 17 bases between. CDR3 length: 15 amino acids. Germline assignment: CDR1 MNHEY and CDR2 SVGAGI.

This rearrangement joins TRBV30 to TRBJ2-7; 8 bases are a match to TRBD1. Losses at the gene ends were 5 bases for V and 1 base for J; bases not matched to a gene: 1. CDR1 is GTSNPN and CDR2 is SVGIG in the germline V gene (reference sequence). The CDR3 has 12 amino acids. Here the CDR3 DNA reads TGTGCCTGGGACAGGGGTTCCTACGAGCAGTACTTC. It specifies CAWDRGSYEQYF. The complete variable domain, with remaining parts taken from reference TRBV30 and TRBJ2-7, reads SQTIHQWPATLVQPVGSPLSLECTVEGTSNPNLYWYRQAAGRGLQLLFYSVGIGQISSEVPQNLSASRPQDRQFILSSKKLLLSDSGFYLCAWDRGSYEQYFGPGTRLTVT.

The chain recombines TRBV6-5 with TRBJ1-5; perhaps TRBD1 as D (6 bases). Trimming left V 8 bases short and J 5 bases short, with 10 bases between. There are 12 residues in the CDR3. Germline CDR1 is MNHEY and CDR2 is SVGAGI. CDR3 nucleotides: TGTGCCAGCCGGGGGGGGCATCAGCCCCAGCATTTT. Its protein product is CASRGGHQPQHF.

The chain is built from TRBV11-2 and TRBJ2-7, with D perhaps matching TRBD1 (5 bases). The CDR3 runs to 14 residues. Germline values: CDR1 SGHAT, CDR2 FQNNGV. The V and J ends lost 2 bases and 1 base respectively, with 9 bases between them. The CDR3 bases are TGTGCCAGCAGCTTACCCACAGGATCCTACGAGCAGTACTTC. This encodes CASSLPTGSYEQYF.

This clone was recorded only once. The chain links TRBV18 to TRBJ2-3, with TRBD2 identical over 8 bases. This CDR3 comprises 15 residues. The trim removed 3 bases at V and 1 base at J, leaving 3 bases unmatched. The V gene's germline CDR1 is KGHSH and CDR2 LQKENI. CDR3 bases: TGTGCCAGCTCACCGCCGGGACTAGGCACAGATACGCAGTATTTT. Translating gives CASSPPGLGTDTQYF.

This chain uses TRBV24-1 with TRBJ1-5; 7 bases are shared with TRBD1. The CDR3 has 17 residues. Germline V lookup: CDR1 KGHDR, CDR2 SFDVKD. V trimming: 4 bases; J trimming: 6 bases; junction bases outside the gene matches: 14. CDR3 amino acids: CATSDRRQGGVGQPQHF. CDR3 bases: TGTGCCACCAGTGACCGACGACAGGGTGGGGTCGGTCAGCCCCAGCATTTT.

This clone showed up just once. This CDR3 reads CASSFHSYEQYF. Here the CDR3 DNA reads TGTGCCAGCAGCTTCCACTCCTACGAGCAGTACTTC. V and J are TRBV7-9 and TRBJ2-7; unclear D gene. Germline CDR1 SEHNR, CDR2 FQNEAQ (reference sequence). Deletions cut 3 bases from V and 0 bases from J, with 3 bases between. CDR3 length: 12 amino acids.